The 22 T cell receptor beta chains listed next were all sequenced from one sample in a study of spatial heterogeneity in lung cancer. Time point specified: sample taken at primary tumor resection. TCRdb fed the 5' RACE reads into MiXCR, producing one record per CDR3 protein. The sample lists approximately 3,000 distinct CDR3 sequences, about 3% occurring once. Sequenced here: normal lung tissue next to the tumor, sampled at surgery. The receptors were sampled from a female donor with early-stage non-small cell lung cancer.

This clonotype came up many times. The rearrangement links TRBV7-2 to TRBJ2-5; D might be TRBD2 (6 bases). Germline V gene data show CDR1 as SGHTA and CDR2 as FQGNSA. Trimming pared 3 bases from V and 5 bases from J, leaving 13 bases between. The CDR3 consists of 14 residues. This chain's CDR3 is CASSFSRGVETQYF. As DNA, the CDR3 is TGTGCCAGCAGCTTCTCGCGCGGGGTTGAGACCCAGTACTTC.

The genes are TRBV27 and TRBJ2-1, with a possible D match to TRBD1 (6 bases). The CDR3 loop spans 15 amino acids. The germline CDR1 and CDR2 sequences are MNHEY and SMNVEV (reference sequence). Trimming pared 4 bases from V and 4 bases from J, leaving 14 bases between. CDR3 nucleotide sequence: TGTGCCAGCAGTTCTAGGCCGACAGGATACAATGAGCAGTTCTTC. It codes for CASSSRPTGYNEQFF.

Within the sample, this clonotype is medium-sized (0.01 to 0.1%). This chain connects TRBV5-1 to TRBJ2-1; TRBD2 matches at 8 bases. The germline CDR1 and CDR2 sequences are SGHRS and YFSETQ. V trimming: 4 bases; J trimming: 8 bases; junction bases outside the gene matches: 14. This CDR3 is built from 16 residues. The DNA of the CDR3 is TGCGCCAGCAGCCTGATTAGCGGGGCCCTAGACCATGAGCAGTTCTTC. Its translation is CASSLISGALDHEQFF.

By share of the sample, this clonotype is medium-sized. The rearrangement uses TRBV12-3 or TRBV12-4 and TRBJ1-4, with D uncertain. Trimming took 5 bases from V and 5 from J, leaving 3 bases between them. The CDR3 totals 11 residues. CDR3 region: CASSQNEKLFF. CDR3 nucleotide sequence: TGTGCCAGCAGTCAAAATGAAAAACTGTTTTTT.

This clonotype has a count of ten or more. This chain's CDR3 is CASSLQGESNTGELFF. DNA of the CDR3: TGTGCCAGCAGCTTACAGGGGGAGTCAAACACCGGGGAGCTGTTTTTT. V is TRBV9 and J is TRBJ2-2; 8 bases line up with TRBD1. This CDR3 has 16 amino acids. Germline V lookup: CDR1 SGDLS, CDR2 YYNGEE. Trimming at V came to 4 bases and at J to 2 bases, leaving 7 bases not matched to a gene.

There are many counts of this clonotype. This chain links TRBV7-9 with TRBJ1-4; the match to TRBD1 covers 7 bases. This CDR3 is built from 16 residues. The germline gives CDR1 SEHNR, CDR2 FQNEAQ (reference sequence). V lost 3 bases and J lost 0; bases outside the gene matches: 4. The CDR3 loop is CASSLGQIATNEKLFF. CDR3 DNA sequence: TGTGCCAGCAGCTTGGGACAGATTGCAACTAATGAAAAACTGTTTTTT.

By sample share, this clonotype is medium-sized. V usage is TRBV6-2 or TRBV6-3 and J usage is TRBJ2-7; D tentatively reads TRBD1 or TRBD2 (6 bases each). Germline assignment: CDR1 MNHEY and CDR2 SVGEGT. V was cut by 2 bases and J by 3 bases, with 8 bases left in between. This CDR3 has 13 residues. The CDR3, as DNA: TGTGCCAGCAGTTACGGGGGGCACTACGAGCAGTACTTC. This gives the protein CASSYGGHYEQYF.

About this clonotype itself: This sequence may be a read error, since a much larger clone differs from it by one base. The chain links TRBV15 to TRBJ2-4, with D possibly being TRBD2 (5 bases). Germline lookup yields CDR1 LNHNV and CDR2 YYDKDF (reference sequence). CDR3 length: 16 residues. CDR3 in DNA: TGTGCCACCAGCAGAGGCACCAATCTAGCCAAAAACACTCAGTACTTC. Residues: CATSRGTNLAKNTQYF.

The chain carries TRBV12-3 or TRBV12-4 and TRBJ2-2, with D unclear. V dropped 6 bases and J dropped 4 bases, with 15 bases sitting between them. This CDR3 is built from 15 residues. The CDR3 protein is CASSPGISSTGELFF. For the CDR3, the DNA is TGTGCCAGCAGCCCTGGGATCTCTTCCACCGGGGAGCTGTTTTTT.

This clonotype is deemed medium-sized. The chain couples TRBV6-5 to TRBJ2-7, with D perhaps being TRBD1 or TRBD2 (5 bases each). V was cut by 4 bases and J by 5 bases, with 12 bases left in between. Looked up from germline, CDR1 is MNHEY and CDR2 is SVGAGI. CDR3 size: 13 residues. The CDR3 coding sequence is TGTGCCAGCAGTTCCCAGGGAGCCAACGAGCAGTACTTC. This encodes CASSSQGANEQYF.

By frequency in the sample, this clonotype is medium-sized. The CDR3 bases are TGCGCCAGCATCCGGACAGGGAAGCCCTATCAGCCCCAGCATTTT. This translates into CASIRTGKPYQPQHF. V is TRBV23-1 and J is TRBJ1-5; TRBD1 matches at 8 bases. TRBV23-1 is placed among ORFs of uncertain function. V lost 7 bases and J lost 5; bases outside the gene matches: 10. The CDR3 runs 15 residues.

This clonotype is medium-sized (0.01 to 0.1%) in the sample. J is TRBJ1-2 and V is TRBV6-1; D might be TRBD1 (5 bases). CDR3 length equals 15 residues. The ends were cut back, 10 bases at V and 4 bases at J, with 22 bases in the middle. CDR1 and CDR2 from the germline V gene are MNHNS and SASEGT. The DNA of the CDR3 is TGTGCCACCACCGAGCGGCCAGGGCCTTTCTATGGCTACACCTTC. It is translated as CATTERPGPFYGYTF.

At least ten counts were recorded for this clonotype. The V and J genes are TRBV7-9 and TRBJ1-6; 8 bases fit TRBD1. Germline values: CDR1 SEHNR, CDR2 FQNEAQ (reference sequence). Trimming removed 4 bases from V and 6 bases from J; junction bases left unmatched: 8. The length of the CDR3 is 16 residues. In DNA form, the CDR3 reads TGTGCCAGCAGCTATACCCTCGGACAGGGTAATTCACCCCTCCACTTT. Its translation: CASSYTLGQGNSPLHF.

This clonotype was found many times. The V call is TRBV30, the J call TRBJ2-5; TRBD2 agrees at 11 bases. The V segment lost 5 bases and the J segment 2 bases; nucleotides outside the gene matches: 4. Germline lookup yields CDR1 GTSNPN and CDR2 SVGIG (reference sequence). This CDR3 comprises 14 residues. The DNA for the CDR3 is TGTGCCTGGTCTTCTAGCGGGGGGCAAGAGACCCAGTACTTC. It yields the protein CAWSSSGGQETQYF.

By frequency in the sample, this clonotype is medium-sized. The V gene is TRBV6-6, the J gene TRBJ1-4; no reliable D call. Germline V gene sequence: CDR1 MNHNY, CDR2 SVGAGI (reference sequence). Trimming shortened V by 7 bases and J by 8 bases, and 11 bases separated the two germline ends. The CDR3 has 12 residues. The CDR3, as DNA: TGTGCCAGCACCGCCGGAGTAGAAAAACTGTTTTTT. Translated, it gives CASTAGVEKLFF.

In this sample, this clonotype is medium-sized. The rearrangement joins TRBV7-2 to TRBJ2-3; 7 bases map to TRBD1. This CDR3 contains 14 residues. V trimming: 5 bases; J trimming: 6 bases; junction bases outside the gene matches: 8. Per germline, CDR1 SGHTA and CDR2 FQGNSA. The CDR3 region is CASSISGQLDTQYF. Written as DNA, the CDR3 is TGTGCCAGCAGCATTTCGGGACAGCTCGATACGCAGTATTTT.

This clonotype was picked up many times. J is TRBJ2-5 and V is TRBV18, with a weak D call TRBD1 (5 bases). Germline V CDR1 and CDR2: KGHSH, LQKENI. The CDR3 sequence is 15 residues long. V lost 3 bases to trimming and J lost 5 bases, with 16 bases between them. The CDR3 loop is CASSPPAGPVETQYF. DNA for the CDR3: TGTGCCAGCTCACCGCCGGCAGGGCCTGTGGAGACCCAGTACTTC.

By its share, this clonotype is medium-sized. The genes are TRBV7-9 and TRBJ2-3; 7 nucleotides match TRBD2. V shed 5 bases, J shed 2 bases, and the junction held 10 bases outside the gene matches. The CDR3 consists of 16 residues. Germline V gene lookup returns CDR1 SEHNR and CDR2 FQNEAQ (reference sequence). CDR3 in amino acids: CASSKSAGVDTDTQYF. The DNA for the CDR3 is TGTGCCAGCAGCAAAAGCGCGGGGGTCGACACAGATACGCAGTATTTT.

This clonotype was counted at least ten times. The V call is TRBV19, the J call TRBJ2-2, with D perhaps matching TRBD1 (5 bases). CDR3 length equals 12 residues. The germline V gene has CDR1 LNHDA and CDR2 SQIVND (reference sequence). V was clipped by 9 bases and J by 1 base, with 6 bases between them. CDR3 residues: CARRGNTGELFF. The CDR3 coding sequence is TGTGCCAGAAGGGGGAACACCGGGGAGCTGTTTTTT.

J is TRBJ2-3 and V is TRBV29-1; 7 bases agree with TRBD1. Germline values: CDR1 SQVTM, CDR2 ANQGSEA. With 7 bases clipped from V and 5 bases from J, the junction kept 9 bases outside the gene matches. CDR3 length: 13 amino acids. Written as DNA, the CDR3 is TGCAGCGCCACAGGGGATTTAGTAGATACGCAGTATTTT. This translates into CSATGDLVDTQYF.

Judged by abundance, this clonotype is medium-sized. The chain links TRBV7-2 to TRBJ1-1; no clear D. Per germline, CDR1 SGHTA and CDR2 FQGNSA. The CDR3 has 13 amino acids. V was cut by 5 bases and J by 0 bases, with 7 bases left in between. The CDR3 DNA reads as TGTGCCAGCAGCGTAACCCTGAACACTGAAGCTTTCTTT. Translating gives CASSVTLNTEAFF.

The J gene is TRBJ2-7, the V gene TRBV30, with unresolved D. Germline CDR1 GTSNPN, CDR2 SVGIG (reference sequence). Trimming took 2 bases from V and 0 from J, leaving 8 bases between them. This CDR3 contains 13 residues. The DNA for the CDR3 is TGTGCCTGGAGTATTGGGAACTCCTACGAGCAGTACTTC. Translation gives CAWSIGNSYEQYF.